Below, 27 T cell receptor beta chains from the same sample are listed, as sequenced in a study of T cells expressing NK-cell markers (dated by TCRdb to the early 2020s). Libraries were made using 5' RACE. Sequencing used an Illumina HiSeq 2000. TCRdb reprocessed the reads, reporting each CDR3 protein sequence once and no DNA. This sample's listing comprises around 260,000 distinct CDR3 sequences. The ten largest clones capture around 4.2% of the sample. Sequenced input: blood T cells: a sorted CD56 or NKG2C T cell subset, CD4+ or CD8+ T cells, or bulk PBMC T cells (not recorded which). Receptor source: a woman aged 18 to 75 in good health.

The chain is built from TRBV7-9 and TRBJ1-1. Per the germline V gene, CDR1 is SEHNR and CDR2 is FQNEAQ (reference sequence). CDR3 length: 14 amino acids. CDR3 region: CASRPGRANTEAFF. The full variable domain, rest sourced from reference TRBV7-9 and TRBJ1-1, is DTGVSQNPRHKITKRGQNVTFRCDPISEHNRLYWYRQTLGQGPEFLTYFQNEAQLEKSRLLSDRFSAERPKGSFSTLEIQRTEQGDSAMYLCASRPGRANTEAFFGQGTRLTVV.

V gene TRBV6-2 or TRBV6-3 combines with J gene TRBJ2-7; TCRdb's D call, TRBD1, is unchecked because there is no DNA. The length of the CDR3 is 14 residues. CDR1 and CDR2 from the germline V gene are MNHEY and SVGEGT. The CDR3 sequence: CASSTRTGPYEQYF.

This sequence joins TRBV12-3 or TRBV12-4 and TRBJ2-5; the D gene TCRdb calls, TRBD1, cannot be checked with no DNA. The CDR3 spans 13 residues. This CDR3 reads CASRMTVQETQYF.

This rearrangement joins TRBV20-1 to TRBJ1-2; TCRdb calls TRBD1, which cannot be checked without DNA. The CDR3 length is 13 residues. Germline lookup yields CDR1 DFQATT and CDR2 SNEGSKA (reference sequence). The CDR3 here is CSASGQGYYGYTF.

This rearrangement joins TRBV7-9 to TRBJ1-5; the D call of TRBD1 rests on TCRdb alone, since no DNA is present to check it. The CDR3 sequence is 14 residues long. CDR1 is SEHNR and CDR2 is FQNEAQ in the germline V gene (reference sequence). The CDR3 loop reads CASSLGAGGQPQHF.

CDR3 amino acids: CASSASGRGADTQYF. The chain is built from TRBV7-2 and TRBJ2-3; TCRdb's D gene call, TRBD1, goes unchecked for lack of DNA. CDR1 SGHTA and CDR2 FQGNSA come from the germline V gene. The CDR3 runs to 15 residues.

J is TRBJ2-1 and V is TRBV20-1. Germline V CDR1 and CDR2: DFQATT, SNEGSKA (reference sequence). The CDR3 is 12 residues long. The CDR3 loop is CSARSWFHEQFF.

This rearrangement joins TRBV9 to TRBJ1-4; lacking DNA, the TRBD1 call made by TCRdb goes unchecked. Germline CDR1 reads SGDLS; CDR2 reads YYNGEE. This CDR3 comprises 14 residues. CDR3: CASSRGAINEKLFF.

The rearrangement uses TRBV5-4 and TRBJ2-1; absent DNA, TCRdb's TRBD1 call cannot be checked. Germline CDR1 and CDR2: SGHNT and YYREEE (reference sequence). The CDR3 has 15 amino acids. The CDR3 region is CASSLRDRVYNEQFF. Drawing the rest from reference TRBV5-4 and TRBJ2-1, the complete variable domain is ETGVTQSPTHLIKTRGQQVTLRCSSQSGHNTVSWYQQALGQGPQFIFQYYREEENGRGNFPPRFSGLQFPNYSSELNVNALELDDSALYLCASSLRDRVYNEQFFGPGTRLTVL.

The chain links TRBV11-2 to TRBJ2-3; without DNA, the TCRdb call of TRBD2 cannot be checked. The CDR3 extends over 14 amino acids. Germline V gene sequence: CDR1 SGHAT, CDR2 FQNNGV. The CDR3 is CASSRTSGIDTQYF.

The genes are TRBV20-1 and TRBJ2-1. Germline V gives CDR1 DFQATT, CDR2 SNEGSKA (reference sequence). The CDR3 runs to 15 residues. CDR3 residues: CSAESVGKPYNEQFF.

The gene calls are TRBV5-1 and TRBJ2-1. This CDR3 contains 15 residues. The germline CDR1 and CDR2 sequences are SGHRS and YFSETQ. The CDR3 sequence is CASSPTDSNYNEQFF.

J is TRBJ2-4 and V is TRBV7-2. In germline, CDR1 is SGHTA, CDR2 FQGNSA. The CDR3 has 14 amino acids. The CDR3: CASSIATSGNIQYF.

This chain joins TRBV5-4 and TRBJ2-1. CDR3 length: 11 residues. The germline gives CDR1 SGHNT, CDR2 YYREEE (reference sequence). CDR3 sequence: CASSRYDEQFF.

V and J are TRBV4-2 and TRBJ1-3. The V gene's germline CDR1 is LGHNA and CDR2 YNFKEQ. The CDR3 is 14 residues long. The CDR3 here is CASSQDPGGNTKYF.

The chain uses TRBV18 and TRBJ2-7; TCRdb indicates TRBD2, and absent DNA this call remains unverified. The CDR3 runs to 14 residues. The V gene's germline CDR1 is KGHSH and CDR2 LQKENI. CDR3 sequence: CASSPLAATYEQYF.

The chain carries TRBV19 and TRBJ2-1; TCRdb gives TRBD2 as the D gene, but with no DNA this cannot be confirmed. Per the germline V gene, CDR1 is LNHDA and CDR2 is SQIVND (reference sequence). This CDR3 spans 15 amino acids. The CDR3 is CASSDGGAGGNEQFF.

This chain joins TRBV28 and TRBJ2-2; there is no DNA to check the TCRdb D call of TRBD1. This CDR3 region has 14 residues. In germline, CDR1 is MDHEN, CDR2 SYDVKM. The CDR3 region is CASSSSGSTGELFF. Based on the CDR3 plus reference TRBV28 and TRBJ2-2, the full variable domain is DVKVTQSSRYLVKRTGEKVFLECVQDMDHENMFWYRQDPGLGLRLIYFSYDVKMKEKGDIPEGYSVSREKKERFSLILESASTNQTSMYLCASSSSGSTGELFFGEGSRLTVL.

The chain links TRBV7-9 to TRBJ2-1. The length of the CDR3 is 17 residues. The V gene's germline CDR1 is SEHNR and CDR2 FQNEAQ (reference sequence). CDR3 in amino acids: CASSLGGSQWVYNEQFF.

The chain has TRBV5-4 and TRBJ2-1; TCRdb lists TRBD1, though no DNA is available to test this call. Germline CDR1 is SGHNT and CDR2 is YYREEE (reference sequence). CDR3 size: 15 residues. The CDR3 is CASRPDRDRYNEQFF.

This chain links TRBV12-3 or TRBV12-4 with TRBJ2-1; the TCRdb D gene call, TRBD1, has no DNA to confirm it. CDR3 length equals 12 residues. CDR3 loop: CASSLTGGSVFF.

The chain combines TRBV29-1 with TRBJ2-7; TCRdb selects TRBD1, and the lack of DNA leaves this call unchecked. Germline CDR1 reads SQVTM; CDR2 reads ANQGSEA. The CDR3 is made up of 13 amino acids. This CDR3 reads CSAAGTSSYEQYF.

The J gene is TRBJ2-3, the V gene TRBV20-1; TCRdb gives TRBD1 as the D gene, but with no DNA this cannot be confirmed. CDR3 length: 13 residues. CDR1 and CDR2 (germline): DFQATT, SNEGSKA (reference sequence). This CDR3 reads CCARSPPRDTQYF.

The chain has TRBV29-1 and TRBJ1-2; TCRdb's D call, TRBD1, is unchecked because there is no DNA. Germline CDR1 and CDR2: SQVTM and ANQGSEA. The CDR3 has 11 residues. The CDR3 spells CSVGGNYGYTF.

V usage is TRBV11-1 and J usage is TRBJ2-1; TCRdb's D call, TRBD2, is unchecked because there is no DNA. The CDR3 consists of 20 residues. Germline assignment: CDR1 SGHAT and CDR2 FQDESV (reference sequence). The CDR3 region is CASSLVSLGAGVGSYNEQFF. The complete variable domain, with remaining parts taken from reference TRBV11-1 and TRBJ2-1, reads EAEVAQSPRYKITEKSQAVAFWCDPISGHATLYWYRQILGQGPELLVQFQDESVVDDSQLPKDRFSAERLKGVDSTLKIQPAELGDSAMYLCASSLVSLGAGVGSYNEQFFGPGTRLTVL.

V is TRBV16 and J is TRBJ2-7; absent DNA, TCRdb's TRBD2 call cannot be checked. Germline values: CDR1 KGHSY, CDR2 FQNENV. The CDR3 is made up of 16 amino acids. The CDR3 sequence is CASSHGTSGTGYEQYF.

The chain carries TRBV6-5 and TRBJ2-3; TCRdb's D call, TRBD1, is unchecked because there is no DNA. This CDR3 has 15 residues. Germline V lookup: CDR1 MNHEY, CDR2 SVGAGI. CDR3 loop: CASSYSRDSTDTQYF.